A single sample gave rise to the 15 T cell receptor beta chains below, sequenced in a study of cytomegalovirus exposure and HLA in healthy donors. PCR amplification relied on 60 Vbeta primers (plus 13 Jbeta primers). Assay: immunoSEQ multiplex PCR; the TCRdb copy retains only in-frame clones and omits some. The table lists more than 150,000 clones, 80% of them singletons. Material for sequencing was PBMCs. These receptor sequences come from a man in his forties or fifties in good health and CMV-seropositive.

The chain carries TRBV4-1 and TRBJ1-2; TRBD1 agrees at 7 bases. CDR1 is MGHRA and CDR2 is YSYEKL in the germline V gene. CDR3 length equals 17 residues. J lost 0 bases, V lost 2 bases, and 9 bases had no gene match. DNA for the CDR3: TGCGCCAGCAGCCAATCACCCGGACAGGCCACTAACTATGGCTACACCTTC. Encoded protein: CASSQSPGQATNYGYTF.

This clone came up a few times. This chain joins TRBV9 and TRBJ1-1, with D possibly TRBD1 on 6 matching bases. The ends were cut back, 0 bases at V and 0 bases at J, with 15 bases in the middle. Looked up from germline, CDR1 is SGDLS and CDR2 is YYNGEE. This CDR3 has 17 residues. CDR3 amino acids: CASSVGLGTPLNTEAFF. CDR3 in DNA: TGTGCCAGCAGCGTAGGGTTAGGGACACCACTGAACACTGAAGCTTTCTTT.

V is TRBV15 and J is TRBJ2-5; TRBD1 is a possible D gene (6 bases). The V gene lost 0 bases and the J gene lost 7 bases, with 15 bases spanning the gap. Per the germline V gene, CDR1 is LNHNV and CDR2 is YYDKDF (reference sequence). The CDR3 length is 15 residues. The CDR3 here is CATSRDLTKGGTQYF. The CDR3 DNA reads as TGTGCCACCAGCAGAGATCTGACTAAAGGGGGGACCCAGTACTTC.

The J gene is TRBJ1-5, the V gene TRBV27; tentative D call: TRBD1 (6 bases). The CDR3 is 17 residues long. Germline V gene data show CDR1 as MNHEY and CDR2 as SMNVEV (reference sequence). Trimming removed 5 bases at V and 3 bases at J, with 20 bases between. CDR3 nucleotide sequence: TGTGCCAGCAGTACCCGACAGGTGGGTTTCTTCAATCAGCCCCAGCATTTT. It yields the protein CASSTRQVGFFNQPQHF.

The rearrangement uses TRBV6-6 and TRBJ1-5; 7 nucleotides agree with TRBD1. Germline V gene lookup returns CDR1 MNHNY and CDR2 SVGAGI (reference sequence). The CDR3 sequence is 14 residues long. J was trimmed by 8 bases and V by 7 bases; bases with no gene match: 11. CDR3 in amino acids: CASTDYRGMKPQHF. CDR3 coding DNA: TGTGCCAGCACCGATTACAGGGGTATGAAGCCCCAGCATTTT.

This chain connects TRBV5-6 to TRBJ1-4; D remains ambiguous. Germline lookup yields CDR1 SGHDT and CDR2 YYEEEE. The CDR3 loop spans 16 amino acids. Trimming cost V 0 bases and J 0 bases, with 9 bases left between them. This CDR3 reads CASSLEGSATNEKLFF. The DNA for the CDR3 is TGTGCCAGCAGCTTGGAAGGGAGCGCAACTAATGAAAAACTGTTTTTT. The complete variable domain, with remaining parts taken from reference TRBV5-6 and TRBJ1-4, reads DAGVTQSPTHLIKTRGQQVTLRCSPKSGHDTVSWYQQALGQGPQFIFQYYEEEERQRGNFPDRFSGHQFPNYSSELNVNALLLGDSALYLCASSLEGSATNEKLFFGSGTQLSVL.

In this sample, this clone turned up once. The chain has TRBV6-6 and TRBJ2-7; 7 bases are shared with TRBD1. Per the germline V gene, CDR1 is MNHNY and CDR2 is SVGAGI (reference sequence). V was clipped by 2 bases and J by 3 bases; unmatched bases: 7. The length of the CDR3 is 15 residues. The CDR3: CASSYAGTVYYEQYF. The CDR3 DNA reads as TGTGCCAGCAGTTACGCCGGGACAGTCTACTACGAGCAGTACTTC.

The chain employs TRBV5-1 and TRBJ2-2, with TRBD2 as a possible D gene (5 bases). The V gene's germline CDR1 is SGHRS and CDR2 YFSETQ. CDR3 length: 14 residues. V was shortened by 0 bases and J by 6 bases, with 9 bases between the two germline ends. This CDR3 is CASSLARESGELFF. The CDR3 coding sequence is TGCGCCAGCAGCTTGGCTCGGGAATCCGGGGAGCTGTTTTTT.

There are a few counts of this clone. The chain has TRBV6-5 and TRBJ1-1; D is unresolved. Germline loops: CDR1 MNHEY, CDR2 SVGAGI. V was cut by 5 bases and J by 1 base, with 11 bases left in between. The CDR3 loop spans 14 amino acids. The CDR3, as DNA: TGTGCCAGCAGTCCCCGGCGAGGGAACACTGAAGCTTTCTTT. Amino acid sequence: CASSPRRGNTEAFF.

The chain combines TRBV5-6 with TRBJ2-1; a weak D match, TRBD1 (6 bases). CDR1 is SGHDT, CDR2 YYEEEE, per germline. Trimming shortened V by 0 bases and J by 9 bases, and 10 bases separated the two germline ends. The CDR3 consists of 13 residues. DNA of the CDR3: TGTGCCAGCAGCTTGGTACAGGGAAGTGAGCAGTTCTTC. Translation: CASSLVQGSEQFF.

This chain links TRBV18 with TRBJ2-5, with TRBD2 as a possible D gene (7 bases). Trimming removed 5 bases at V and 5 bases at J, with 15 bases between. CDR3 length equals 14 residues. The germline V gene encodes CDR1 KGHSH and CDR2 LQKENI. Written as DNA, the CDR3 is TGTGCCAGCTCAAACGGGGGGCCCCAGGAGACCCAGTACTTC. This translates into CASSNGGPQETQYF.

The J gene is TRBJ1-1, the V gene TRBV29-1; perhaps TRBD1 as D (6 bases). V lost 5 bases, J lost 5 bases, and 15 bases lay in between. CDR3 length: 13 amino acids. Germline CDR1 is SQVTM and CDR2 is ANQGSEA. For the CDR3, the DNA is TGCAGCGTTTATCTACAGGGTGGAACTGAAGCTTTCTTT. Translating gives CSVYLQGGTEAFF.

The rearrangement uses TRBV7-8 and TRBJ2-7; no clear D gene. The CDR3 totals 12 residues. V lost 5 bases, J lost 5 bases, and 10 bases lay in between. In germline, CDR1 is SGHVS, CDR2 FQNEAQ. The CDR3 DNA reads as TGTGCCAGCAGCCCTTACACTAACGAGCAGTACTTC. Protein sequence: CASSPYTNEQYF. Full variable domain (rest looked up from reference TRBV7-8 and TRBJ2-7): GAGVSQSPRYKVAKRGQDVALRCDPISGHVSLFWYQQALGQGPEFLTYFQNEAQLDKSGLPSDRFFAERPEGSVSTLKIQRTQQEDSAVYLCASSPYTNEQYFGPGTRLTVT.

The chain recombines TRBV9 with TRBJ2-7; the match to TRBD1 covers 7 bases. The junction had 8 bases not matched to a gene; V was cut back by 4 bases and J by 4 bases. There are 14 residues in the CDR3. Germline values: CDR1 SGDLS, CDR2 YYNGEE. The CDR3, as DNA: TGTGCCAGCAGCCCCGGGACAGTTCTATACGAGCAGTACTTC. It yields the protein CASSPGTVLYEQYF.

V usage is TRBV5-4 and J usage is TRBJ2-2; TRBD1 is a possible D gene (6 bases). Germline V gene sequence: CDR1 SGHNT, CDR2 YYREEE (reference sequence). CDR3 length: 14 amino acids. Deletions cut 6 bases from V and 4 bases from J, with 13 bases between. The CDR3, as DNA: TGTGCCAGCACCCTAGTAGGGGGCACCGGGGAGCTGTTTTTT. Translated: CASTLVGGTGELFF.